These 21 T cell receptor beta chains share one sample of origin, sequenced in a study of cytomegalovirus exposure and HLA in healthy donors. The primer mix had 60 Vbeta and 13 Jbeta primers. Repertoires were generated with immunoSEQ multiplex PCR, while TCRdb's copy carries only in-frame clones and drops some. The data contain 170,000 or so clones, around three quarters of them singletons. Sequenced material: PBMCs. The source is a man aged 35 to 55 in good health and CMV-seronegative.

The chain uses TRBV11-3 and TRBJ2-1; D might be TRBD2 (5 bases). Per germline, CDR1 SGHNT and CDR2 YENEEA. The ends were cut back, 8 bases at V and 4 bases at J, with 15 bases in the middle. The CDR3 sequence is 14 residues long. The CDR3: CASGRRNLYNEQFF. The CDR3, as DNA: TGTGCCAGCGGCAGGAGGAATTTGTACAATGAGCAGTTCTTC.

J is TRBJ1-4 and V is TRBV15, with D perhaps matching TRBD1 (5 bases). Per the germline V gene, CDR1 is LNHNV and CDR2 is YYDKDF (reference sequence). The length of the CDR3 is 19 residues. Trimming shortened V by 0 bases and J by 1 base, and 18 bases separated the two germline ends. This CDR3 is CATSRDRASRVGTNEKLFF. CDR3 nucleotides: TGTGCCACCAGCAGAGATCGAGCGAGCAGGGTAGGAACTAATGAAAAACTGTTTTTT.

The chain combines TRBV4-1 with TRBJ1-2, with D possibly being TRBD1 (6 bases). There are 15 residues in the CDR3. V shed 5 bases and J shed 5 bases, with 18 bases lying between them. Germline V gene sequence: CDR1 MGHRA, CDR2 YSYEKL. Here the CDR3 DNA reads TGCGCCAGCAGCGGCCCGGCGGGGGGCGCTTATGGCTACACCTTC. This codes for CASSGPAGGAYGYTF.

The rearrangement uses TRBV19 and TRBJ2-5; 9 bases are shared with TRBD1. The germline V gene has CDR1 LNHDA and CDR2 SQIVND (reference sequence). The CDR3 is 15 residues long. After removal of 4 bases from V and 0 bases from J, the junction contained 3 bases not matched to a gene. The CDR3 spells CASSKGQGNQETQYF. The CDR3 bases are TGTGCCAGTAGTAAGGGACAGGGAAACCAAGAGACCCAGTACTTC. The full variable domain, in which reference TRBV19 and TRBJ2-5 provide the parts outside the CDR3, is DGGITQSPKYLFRKEGQNVTLSCEQNLNHDAMYWYRQDPGQGLRLIYYSQIVNDFQKGDIAEGYSVSREKKESFPLTVTSAQKNPTAFYLCASSKGQGNQETQYFGPGTRLLVL.

J is TRBJ1-3 and V is TRBV5-1; D is unresolved. V lost 4 bases and J 0 bases, leaving 11 bases between the germline ends. Germline CDR1 and CDR2: SGHRS and YFSETQ. This CDR3 comprises 15 residues. The CDR3 coding sequence is TGCGCCAGCAGCGCCGACGGGAGCTCTGGAAACACCATATATTTT. Translating gives CASSADGSSGNTIYF.

The genes are TRBV10-1 and TRBJ2-3, with D uncertain. The CDR3 loop spans 12 amino acids. V gave up 5 bases and J gave up 3 bases, with 6 bases separating them. Per the germline V gene, CDR1 is WNHNN and CDR2 is SYGVQD (reference sequence). CDR3 DNA: TGCGCCAGCAGTCGCGATACAGATACGCAGTATTTT. It is translated as CASSRDTDTQYF.

The V call is TRBV30, the J call TRBJ2-7; D not certain. The CDR3 covers 13 residues. V lost 0 bases and J 5 bases, leaving 11 bases between the germline ends. Per the germline V gene, CDR1 is GTSNPN and CDR2 is SVGIG (reference sequence). The CDR3 is CAWSVVRIHEQYF. CDR3 nucleotide sequence: TGTGCCTGGAGTGTCGTCAGGATCCACGAGCAGTACTTC. Full variable domain (rest looked up from reference TRBV30 and TRBJ2-7): SQTIHQWPATLVQPVGSPLSLECTVEGTSNPNLYWYRQAAGRGLQLLFYSVGIGQISSEVPQNLSASRPQDRQFILSSKKLLLSDSGFYLCAWSVVRIHEQYFGPGTRLTVT.

This chain connects TRBV23-1 to TRBJ1-1, with D tentatively TRBD1 (5 bases). TRBV23-1 is sorted into the ORF group, with uncertain function. Deletions cut 0 bases from V and 1 base from J, with 18 bases between. This CDR3 spans 18 amino acids. CDR3 nucleotides: TGCGCCAGCAGTCAATCTTTCCAGACAGAACCTAGGAACACTGAAGCTTTCTTT. Translated: CASSQSFQTEPRNTEAFF.

This chain uses TRBV27 with TRBJ2-7; 9 bases are a match to TRBD2. The CDR3 runs 17 residues. The trim removed 0 bases at V and 2 bases at J, leaving 8 bases unmatched. From germline, CDR1 is MNHEY and CDR2 SMNVEV (reference sequence). The CDR3 DNA follows: TGTGCCAGCAGTTTATCTAGCGGGAGTTCTTACACCTACGAGCAGTACTTC. It specifies CASSLSSGSSYTYEQYF.

The V gene is TRBV29-1, the J gene TRBJ2-2; 8 bases align to TRBD2. Trimming removed 1 base from V and 6 bases from J; junction bases left unmatched: 1. The CDR3 runs 13 residues. CDR1 and CDR2 from the germline V gene are SQVTM and ANQGSEA. CDR3 region: CSVEGTSPGELFF. CDR3 bases: TGCAGCGTTGAAGGGACTAGCCCCGGGGAGCTGTTTTTT.

This clone appeared a few times. Here the CDR3 DNA reads TGCAGCGTCCTACAGGGGCGGAACACTGAAGCTTTCTTT. Encoded protein: CSVLQGRNTEAFF. V and J are TRBV29-1 and TRBJ1-1; TRBD1 matches at 7 bases. The germline V gene has CDR1 SQVTM and CDR2 ANQGSEA. V lost 6 bases to trimming and J lost 1 base; unmatched junction nucleotides: 5. This CDR3 region has 13 residues.

This clone was seen a few times. V and J are TRBV7-2 and TRBJ1-1; TRBD1 agrees at 10 bases. The germline V gene encodes CDR1 SGHTA and CDR2 FQGNSA. The length of the CDR3 is 14 residues. V shed 3 bases, J shed 5 bases, and the junction held 3 bases outside the gene matches. CDR3 protein: CASSLGTGVTEAFF. CDR3 bases: TGTGCCAGCAGCTTGGGGACAGGGGTTACTGAAGCTTTCTTT.

This chain joins TRBV29-1 and TRBJ2-3; D gene uncertain. The CDR3 has 16 residues. Germline CDR1 is SQVTM and CDR2 is ANQGSEA. V was trimmed by 1 base and J by 1 base, leaving 15 bases between them. DNA for the CDR3: TGCAGCGTTGAAGGGAGAAAAGAGTCGGGCACAGATACGCAGTATTTT. This gives the protein CSVEGRKESGTDTQYF.

The chain is built from TRBV10-2 and TRBJ2-2; D remains ambiguous. The germline gives CDR1 WSHSY, CDR2 SAAADI. Trimming took 6 bases from V and 2 from J, leaving 7 bases between them. The CDR3 consists of 13 residues. For the CDR3, the DNA is TGCGCCAGCAGGGTGACAAACACCGGGGAGCTGTTTTTT. It specifies CASRVTNTGELFF.

This rearrangement joins TRBV7-2 to TRBJ2-5; tentatively, D is TRBD1 (7 bases). Germline-derived CDR1 and CDR2 are SGHTA and FQGNSA. V lost 5 bases, J lost 3 bases, and 16 bases lay in between. The CDR3 has 15 residues. CDR3 region: CASSLGGRGEETQYF. The CDR3 DNA sequence: TGTGCCAGCAGCCTAGGGGGCAGGGGGGAAGAGACCCAGTACTTC.

The chain has TRBV2 and TRBJ2-7; D is perhaps TRBD2 (6 bases). The V end was cut by 5 bases, the J end by 3 bases, with 17 bases between. The CDR3 loop spans 15 amino acids. Germline V gene sequence: CDR1 SNHLY, CDR2 FYNNEI. CDR3 sequence: CASSSNRDFNYEQYF. As DNA, the CDR3 is TGTGCCAGCAGTTCGAACCGGGACTTTAACTACGAGCAGTACTTC.

About this clone: At one end the junction does not follow the germline gene, possibly because of a read error. The V call is TRBV7-9, the J call TRBJ1-1; a weak D match, TRBD1 (6 bases). The V gene's germline CDR1 is SEHNR and CDR2 FQNEAQ (reference sequence). This CDR3 region has 13 residues. The CDR3 region is CSSNRERDTEAFF. CDR3 DNA sequence: TGTTCCAGCAACAGGGAAAGGGACACTGAAGCTTTCTTT.

This chain links TRBV6-1 with TRBJ2-2; a weak D match, TRBD2 (5 bases). The CDR3 runs 15 residues. Trimming shortened V by 1 base and J by 5 bases, and 11 bases separated the two germline ends. Germline V lookup: CDR1 MNHNS, CDR2 SASEGT. The CDR3 reads CASSEGHPGTGELFF. Here the CDR3 DNA reads TGTGCCAGCAGTGAAGGACATCCGGGGACCGGGGAGCTGTTTTTT.

There are a few counts of this clone. This chain connects TRBV7-2 to TRBJ1-5, with D unclear. V lost 3 bases and J lost 6, with 15 bases in between. Looked up from germline, CDR1 is SGHTA and CDR2 is FQGNSA. CDR3 length: 15 amino acids. The DNA of the CDR3 is TGTGCCAGCAGCTTTTCCCACGGGTCGGGTCAGCCCCAGCATTTT. It is translated as CASSFSHGSGQPQHF.

V usage is TRBV6-1 and J usage is TRBJ1-1, with TRBD1 identical over 7 bases. V was clipped by 2 bases and J by 1 base; unmatched bases: 7. This CDR3 is built from 16 residues. Looked up from germline, CDR1 is MNHNS and CDR2 is SASEGT. CDR3 sequence (DNA): TGTGCCAGCAGTGAAAGAATTAAGGGGGCGAACACTGAAGCTTTCTTT. Translation: CASSERIKGANTEAFF.

Written as DNA, the CDR3 is TGTGCCTGGAGCCCGAGGACTAGCGGGAGAATGAAGACCGGGGAGCTGTTTTTT. This translates into CAWSPRTSGRMKTGELFF. The rearrangement links TRBV30 to TRBJ2-2; 13 nucleotides agree with TRBD2. The CDR3 has 18 residues. Germline-derived CDR1 and CDR2 are GTSNPN and SVGIG (reference sequence). V lost 3 bases, J lost 5 bases, and 12 bases stayed unmatched. Full variable domain (remainder filled in from reference TRBV30 and TRBJ2-2): SQTIHQWPATLVQPVGSPLSLECTVEGTSNPNLYWYRQAAGRGLQLLFYSVGIGQISSEVPQNLSASRPQDRQFILSSKKLLLSDSGFYLCAWSPRTSGRMKTGELFFGEGSRLTVL.